One sample yielded the 21 T cell receptor beta chains listed below, sequenced in a study of Ad26.COV2.S vaccination and SARS-CoV-2 variants. Regarding treatment: around 19 received Ad26.COV2.S at low or high dose, single or two shots; a few received placebo; per-sample allocation not given. Samples analyzed were those drawn on day 63 after the first vaccine or placebo injection. Assay used: immunoSEQ multiplex PCR; TCRdb lists only in-frame clones, some missing. The sample shows about 440,000 clones, roughly 88% of them seen only once. The input for sequencing was peripheral blood, taken in a trial of Ad26.COV2.S vaccine versus placebo. The receptors were sampled from a person between 18 and 60 years old who received the Ad26.COV2.S COVID-19 vaccine or a placebo.

This clone has more than one count but fewer than ten. This rearrangement joins TRBV7-2 to TRBJ1-6, with a weak D call TRBD1 (6 bases). Germline loops: CDR1 SGHTA, CDR2 FQGNSA. This CDR3 contains 14 residues. Trimming removed 1 base at V and 13 bases at J, with 14 bases between. The CDR3 nucleotides are TGTGCCAGCAGCTTAGGAAGGGGGAAGGGTCCCCTCCACTTT. Its protein product is CASSLGRGKGPLHF.

V gene TRBV2 combines with J gene TRBJ2-7, with D possibly TRBD1 on 5 matching bases. The V end lost 8 bases, the J end lost 3 bases, and 11 bases lay between the germline ends. This CDR3 has 12 amino acids. Germline CDR1 is SNHLY and CDR2 is FYNNEI. CDR3 bases: TGTGCCAGCCAGGGAATGGGCTACGAGCAGTACTTC. This translates into CASQGMGYEQYF.

Only a few counts were recorded for this clone. The V and J genes are TRBV27 and TRBJ2-2, with 9 bases matching TRBD2. The length of the CDR3 is 16 residues. Germline V gene lookup returns CDR1 MNHEY and CDR2 SMNVEV (reference sequence). Trimming cost V 4 bases and J 1 base; bases outside gene matches: 4. The CDR3 region has the DNA TGTGCCAGCAGTTCCTTGACTAGCGGGAACACCGGGGAGCTGTTTTTT. Translated: CASSSLTSGNTGELFF.

In this sample, this clone turned up once. The J gene is TRBJ2-1, the V gene TRBV7-9; 7 bases line up with TRBD2. The CDR3 totals 15 residues. Trimming at V came to 6 bases and at J to 8 bases, leaving 13 bases not matched to a gene. The V gene's germline CDR1 is SEHNR and CDR2 FQNEAQ (reference sequence). The CDR3 DNA sequence: TGTGCCAGCAGTCGAGCTAGGGAGGGGTGGCATGAGCAGTTCTTC. It yields the protein CASSRAREGWHEQFF.

CDR3 sequence reads: CASSPRADRAYEQYF. The CDR3 coding sequence is TGTGCCAGCAGCCCCCGGGCGGACAGGGCCTACGAGCAGTACTTC. The chain is built from TRBV7-9 and TRBJ2-7; TRBD1 agrees at 8 bases. The CDR3 runs 15 residues. Germline V gene sequence: CDR1 SEHNR, CDR2 FQNEAQ (reference sequence). The V and J ends lost 5 bases and 2 bases, in that order; junction bases with no gene match: 8. The full variable domain, completed using reference TRBV7-9 and TRBJ2-7, is DTGVSQNPRHKITKRGQNVTFRCDPISEHNRLYWYRQTLGQGPEFLTYFQNEAQLEKSRLLSDRFSAERPKGSFSTLEIQRTEQGDSAMYLCASSPRADRAYEQYFGPGTRLTVT.

This chain joins TRBV2 and TRBJ1-2; no firm D call. CDR3 length: 12 residues. Trimming pared 0 bases from V and 11 bases from J, leaving 10 bases between. Germline CDR1 and CDR2: SNHLY and FYNNEI. The CDR3 nucleotides read TGTGCCAGCAGTGAAGCGCGGGGTCGTTACACCTTC. Translation gives CASSEARGRYTF.

V gene TRBV28 combines with J gene TRBJ2-7, with a tentative D call TRBD2 (5 bases). CDR1 and CDR2 from the germline V gene are MDHEN and SYDVKM. Between the trimmed V and J ends, which lost 6 bases and 3 bases, there was a span of 9 bases. The CDR3 is 12 amino acids. The chain's CDR3 is CASSPDFYEQYF. CDR3 DNA sequence: TGTGCCAGCAGCCCGGACTTCTACGAGCAGTACTTC.

The chain employs TRBV18 and TRBJ2-7, with 9 bases aligning to TRBD2. Trimming cost V 1 base and J 2 bases; bases outside gene matches: 6. The CDR3 contains 16 residues. Germline assignment: CDR1 KGHSH and CDR2 LQKENI. The CDR3 spells CASSPQGGRGTYEQYF. In nucleotides, the CDR3 is TGTGCCAGCTCACCACAAGGCGGGAGGGGGACCTACGAGCAGTACTTC.

The chain has TRBV18 and TRBJ1-1; perhaps TRBD1 as D (5 bases). The V end was cut by 1 base, the J end by 2 bases, with 14 bases between. The CDR3 runs to 16 residues. The V gene's germline CDR1 is KGHSH and CDR2 LQKENI. CDR3 in DNA: TGTGCCAGCTCACCACGGGTGGGGGAAGGCAACACTGAAGCTTTCTTT. This codes for CASSPRVGEGNTEAFF.

The chain has TRBV5-1 and TRBJ2-1; 11 bases fit TRBD2. Looked up from germline, CDR1 is SGHRS and CDR2 is YFSETQ. The CDR3 has 16 amino acids. V was pared by 0 bases and J by 7 bases, with 6 bases of the junction left unmatched. The DNA of the CDR3 is TGCGCCAGCAGCTTGGGGTCTAGCGGGAGGAGGAATGAGCAGTTCTTC. Translated: CASSLGSSGRRNEQFF.

V is TRBV7-2 and J is TRBJ2-1; 11 bases are a match to TRBD2. Looked up from germline, CDR1 is SGHTA and CDR2 is FQGNSA. The length of the CDR3 is 13 residues. Trimming took 2 bases from V and 15 from J; bases not matched to a gene: 6. The CDR3: CASSLLAGGGGFF. DNA for the CDR3: TGTGCCAGCAGCTTACTAGCGGGAGGCGGTGGGTTCTTC.

The J gene is TRBJ2-7, the V gene TRBV5-1, with a weak D call TRBD2 (6 bases). CDR1 is SGHRS and CDR2 is YFSETQ in the germline V gene. This CDR3 spans 16 amino acids. V shed 4 bases and J shed 3 bases, with 20 bases lying between them. The CDR3 loop reads CASSPGRGLGLYEQYF. In DNA form, the CDR3 reads TGCGCCAGCAGCCCGGGACGGGGGTTGGGTCTCTACGAGCAGTACTTC. Variable domain in full (rest from reference TRBV5-1 and TRBJ2-7): KAGVTQTPRYLIKTRGQQVTLSCSPISGHRSVSWYQQTPGQGLQFLFEYFSETQRNKGNFPGRFSGRQFSNSRSEMNVSTLELGDSALYLCASSPGRGLGLYEQYFGPGTRLTVT.

The chain is built from TRBV2 and TRBJ2-5, with D tentatively TRBD1 (6 bases). The V end lost 6 bases, the J end lost 5 bases, and 10 bases lay between the germline ends. Germline V gene sequence: CDR1 SNHLY, CDR2 FYNNEI. The CDR3 is 12 amino acids. Here the CDR3 reads CASRQGLETQYF. The DNA for the CDR3 is TGTGCCAGCAGGCAGGGGTTGGAGACCCAGTACTTC.

This sequence joins TRBV7-9 and TRBJ2-7, with D possibly matching TRBD1 (6 bases). The V end was cut by 4 bases, the J end by 9 bases, with 19 bases between. The CDR3 sequence is 14 residues long. CDR1 and CDR2 (germline): SEHNR, FQNEAQ (reference sequence). CDR3 sequence: CASSSHLGGFGQYF. CDR3 DNA sequence: TGTGCCAGCAGCTCTCACCTAGGGGGATTTGGGCAGTACTTC.

The gene calls are TRBV28 and TRBJ1-5; the D is unclear. The CDR3 spans 13 residues. Looked up from germline, CDR1 is MDHEN and CDR2 is SYDVKM. Between the trimmed V and J ends, which lost 6 bases and 5 bases, there was a span of 11 bases. The CDR3 DNA reads TGTGCCAGCAGAAATAACGGGGATCAGCCCCAGCATTTT. Translation gives CASRNNGDQPQHF.

The gene calls are TRBV28 and TRBJ1-1, with a weak D call TRBD1 (5 bases). Between the trimmed V and J ends, which lost 2 bases and 1 base, there was a span of 11 bases. Germline V gives CDR1 MDHEN, CDR2 SYDVKM. The CDR3 is 15 residues long. The CDR3 is CASSLARGQNTEAFF. Here the CDR3 DNA reads TGTGCCAGCAGTTTAGCTCGGGGCCAGAACACTGAAGCTTTCTTT.

The chain has TRBV29-1 and TRBJ2-6; 13 bases are a match to TRBD2. The CDR3 length is 17 residues. The trim removed 6 bases at V and 4 bases at J, leaving 9 bases unmatched. Germline CDR1 and CDR2: SQVTM and ANQGSEA. The CDR3 DNA follows: TGCAGCGTGGGACTAGCGGGACCGGTTTCGGGGGCCAACGTCCTGACTTTC. Residues: CSVGLAGPVSGANVLTF.

V and J are TRBV13 and TRBJ2-6, with D maybe TRBD2 (6 bases). V was clipped by 5 bases and J by 0 bases, with 11 bases between them. Germline V lookup: CDR1 PRHDT, CDR2 FYEKMQ (reference sequence). This CDR3 has 16 residues. In nucleotides, the CDR3 is TGTGCCAGCAGCAACCCGGGAGCCTCTGGGGCCAACGTCCTGACTTTC. As protein: CASSNPGASGANVLTF.

This chain uses TRBV11-1 with TRBJ2-7, with D possibly TRBD2 on 5 matching bases. The CDR3 has 16 amino acids. Germline lookup yields CDR1 SGHAT and CDR2 FQDESV (reference sequence). V was clipped by 5 bases and J by 0 bases, with 17 bases between them. The CDR3 region has the DNA TGTGCCAGCAGCCCCCAAACTCCGGGGATCTCCTACGAGCAGTACTTC. It translates to CASSPQTPGISYEQYF.

Points on this clone: This may come from a read error, since a much larger clone is one base off. This chain links TRBV2 with TRBJ2-1; no reliable D call. This CDR3 has 11 amino acids. CDR1 is SNHLY, CDR2 FYNNEI, per germline. The V end was cut by 4 bases, the J end by 2 bases, with 0 bases between. The CDR3 nucleotides read TGTGCCAGCAGTGCCTACAATGAGCAGTTCTTC. Translating gives CASSAYNEQFF.

V and J are TRBV10-2 and TRBJ2-1, with no clear D. The V end lost 8 bases, the J end lost 0 bases, and 17 bases lay between the germline ends. The CDR3 totals 16 residues. CDR1 and CDR2 from the germline V gene are WSHSY and SAAADI. CDR3 in amino acids: CASAPAAEYSYNEQFF. The CDR3 DNA reads TGCGCCAGCGCCCCAGCTGCGGAGTACTCCTACAATGAGCAGTTCTTC.